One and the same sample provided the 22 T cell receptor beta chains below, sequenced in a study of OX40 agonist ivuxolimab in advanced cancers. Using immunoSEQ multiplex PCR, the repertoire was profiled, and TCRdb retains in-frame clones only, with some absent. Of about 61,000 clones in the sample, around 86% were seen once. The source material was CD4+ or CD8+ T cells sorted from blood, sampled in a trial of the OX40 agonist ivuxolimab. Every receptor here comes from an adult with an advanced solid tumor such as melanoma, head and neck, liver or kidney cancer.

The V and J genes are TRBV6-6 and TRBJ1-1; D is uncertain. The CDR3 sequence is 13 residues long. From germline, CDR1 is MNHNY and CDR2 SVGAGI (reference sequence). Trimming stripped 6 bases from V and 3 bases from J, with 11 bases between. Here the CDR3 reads CASRKGGDTEAFF. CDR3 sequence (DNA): TGTGCCAGCAGGAAGGGCGGGGACACTGAAGCTTTCTTT.

The CDR3 DNA follows: TGTGCCAGCAGCTTGAGCCAAACGATTACAGATACGCAGTATTTT. It translates to CASSLSQTITDTQYF. The rearrangement joins TRBV5-4 to TRBJ2-3, with no clear D. CDR3 length: 15 residues. Germline lookup yields CDR1 SGHNT and CDR2 YYREEE (reference sequence). V lost 1 base, J lost 3 bases, and 12 bases lay in between.

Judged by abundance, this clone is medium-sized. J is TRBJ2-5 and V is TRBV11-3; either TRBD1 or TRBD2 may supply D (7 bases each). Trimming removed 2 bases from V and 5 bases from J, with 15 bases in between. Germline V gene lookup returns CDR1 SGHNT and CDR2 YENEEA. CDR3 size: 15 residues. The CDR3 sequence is CASSLFQGGQETQYF. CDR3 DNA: TGTGCCAGCAGCTTATTCCAGGGGGGGCAGGAGACCCAGTACTTC. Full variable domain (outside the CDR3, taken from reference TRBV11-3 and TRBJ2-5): EAGVVQSPRYKIIEKKQPVAFWCNPISGHNTLYWYLQNLGQGPELLIRYENEEAVDDSQLPKDRFSAERLKGVDSTLKIQPAELGDSAVYLCASSLFQGGQETQYFGPGTRLLVL.

The CDR3 loop reads CASSNPPEGREKLFF. CDR3 bases: TGCGCCAGCAGCAACCCGCCCGAAGGTCGCGAAAAACTGTTTTTT. The chain joins TRBV5-1 to TRBJ1-4; D not certain. This CDR3 contains 15 residues. Looked up from germline, CDR1 is SGHRS and CDR2 is YFSETQ. V gave up 4 bases and J gave up 8 bases, with 18 bases separating them.

The DNA of the CDR3 is TGTGCCAGCAGGCTAGCGCCTGGCACAGATACGCAGTATTTT. This sequence encodes CASRLAPGTDTQYF. The chain joins TRBV27 to TRBJ2-3; a weak D match, TRBD2 (6 bases). V was shortened by 6 bases and J by 1 base, with 11 bases between the two germline ends. CDR3 length: 14 residues. Per germline, CDR1 MNHEY and CDR2 SMNVEV (reference sequence).

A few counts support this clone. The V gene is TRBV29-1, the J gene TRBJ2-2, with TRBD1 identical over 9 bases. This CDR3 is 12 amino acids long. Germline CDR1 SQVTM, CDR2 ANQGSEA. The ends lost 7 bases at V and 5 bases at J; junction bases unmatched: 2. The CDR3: CSGGQGTGELFF. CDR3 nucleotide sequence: TGCAGCGGAGGACAGGGGACCGGGGAGCTGTTTTTT.

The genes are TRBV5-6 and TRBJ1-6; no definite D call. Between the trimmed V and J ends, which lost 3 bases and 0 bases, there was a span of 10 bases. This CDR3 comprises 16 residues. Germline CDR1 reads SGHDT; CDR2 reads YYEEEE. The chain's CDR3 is CASSWGISSYNSPLHF. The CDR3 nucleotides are TGTGCCAGCAGCTGGGGAATTAGCTCCTATAATTCACCCCTCCACTTT.

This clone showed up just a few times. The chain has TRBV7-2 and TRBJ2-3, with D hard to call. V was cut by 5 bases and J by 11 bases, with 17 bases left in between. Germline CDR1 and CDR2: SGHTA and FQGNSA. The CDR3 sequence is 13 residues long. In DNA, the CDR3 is TGTGCCAGCAGCCGAGGCACCAACTACGGGCAGTATTTT. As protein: CASSRGTNYGQYF.

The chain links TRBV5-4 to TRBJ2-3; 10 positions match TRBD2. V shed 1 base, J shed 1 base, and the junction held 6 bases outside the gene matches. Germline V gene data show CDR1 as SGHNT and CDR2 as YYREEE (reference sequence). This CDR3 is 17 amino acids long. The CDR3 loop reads CASSLLLAGVGTDTQYF. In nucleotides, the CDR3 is TGTGCCAGCAGCTTGTTGCTAGCGGGGGTCGGCACAGATACGCAGTATTTT.

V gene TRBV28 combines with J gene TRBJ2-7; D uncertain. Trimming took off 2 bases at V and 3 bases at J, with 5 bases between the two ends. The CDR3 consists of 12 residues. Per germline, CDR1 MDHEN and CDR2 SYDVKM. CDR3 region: CASSLMGYEQYF. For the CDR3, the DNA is TGTGCCAGCAGTTTAATGGGCTACGAGCAGTACTTC.

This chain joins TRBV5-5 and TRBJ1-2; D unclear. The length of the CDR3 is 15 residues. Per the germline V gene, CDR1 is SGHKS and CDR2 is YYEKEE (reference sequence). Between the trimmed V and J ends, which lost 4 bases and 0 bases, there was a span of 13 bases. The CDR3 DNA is TGTGCCAGCAGCCGGACTTTCAGTTCTAACTATGGCTACACCTTC. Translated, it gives CASSRTFSSNYGYTF.

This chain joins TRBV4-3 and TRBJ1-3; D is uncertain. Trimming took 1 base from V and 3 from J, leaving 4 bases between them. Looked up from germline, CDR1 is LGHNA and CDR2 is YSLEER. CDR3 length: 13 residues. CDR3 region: CASSQGHGNTIYF. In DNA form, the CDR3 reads TGCGCCAGCAGCCAAGGCCATGGAAACACCATATATTTT.

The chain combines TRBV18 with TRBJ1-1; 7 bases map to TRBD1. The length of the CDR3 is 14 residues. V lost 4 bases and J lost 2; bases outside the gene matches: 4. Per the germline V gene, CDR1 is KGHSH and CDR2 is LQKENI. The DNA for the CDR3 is TGTGCCAGCTCACGCTGGGACAGCAACACTGAAGCTTTCTTT. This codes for CASSRWDSNTEAFF.

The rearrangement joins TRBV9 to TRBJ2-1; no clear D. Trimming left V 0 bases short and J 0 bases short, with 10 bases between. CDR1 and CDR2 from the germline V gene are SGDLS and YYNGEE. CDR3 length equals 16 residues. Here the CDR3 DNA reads TGTGCCAGCAGCGTAGGGGTACAGATCTCCTACAATGAGCAGTTCTTC. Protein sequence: CASSVGVQISYNEQFF.

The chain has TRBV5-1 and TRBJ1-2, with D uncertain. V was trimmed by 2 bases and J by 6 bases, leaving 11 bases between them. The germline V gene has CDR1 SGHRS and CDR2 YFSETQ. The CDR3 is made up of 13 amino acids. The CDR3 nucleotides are TGCGCCAGCAGCTTCGGCCCGGGCGATGGCTACACCTTC. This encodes CASSFGPGDGYTF.

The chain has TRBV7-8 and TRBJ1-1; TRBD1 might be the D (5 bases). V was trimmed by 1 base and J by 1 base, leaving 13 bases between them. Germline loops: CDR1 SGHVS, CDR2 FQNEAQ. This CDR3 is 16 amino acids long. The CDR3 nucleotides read TGTGCCAGCAGCTTAGGTCAGGGAAGTTGGAACACTGAAGCTTTCTTT. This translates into CASSLGQGSWNTEAFF.

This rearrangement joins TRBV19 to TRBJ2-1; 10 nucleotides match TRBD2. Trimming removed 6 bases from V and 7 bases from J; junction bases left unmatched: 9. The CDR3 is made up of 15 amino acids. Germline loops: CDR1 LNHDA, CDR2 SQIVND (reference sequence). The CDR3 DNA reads TGTGCCAGTAGGCAAGCGGGGGGGCTCGCGAATGAGCAGTTCTTC. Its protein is CASRQAGGLANEQFF.

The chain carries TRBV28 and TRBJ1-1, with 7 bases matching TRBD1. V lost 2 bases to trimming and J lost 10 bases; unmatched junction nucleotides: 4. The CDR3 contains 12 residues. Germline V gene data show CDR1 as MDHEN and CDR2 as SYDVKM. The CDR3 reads CASSLRGRGAFF. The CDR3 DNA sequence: TGTGCCAGCAGTTTAAGGGGGCGCGGAGCTTTCTTT.

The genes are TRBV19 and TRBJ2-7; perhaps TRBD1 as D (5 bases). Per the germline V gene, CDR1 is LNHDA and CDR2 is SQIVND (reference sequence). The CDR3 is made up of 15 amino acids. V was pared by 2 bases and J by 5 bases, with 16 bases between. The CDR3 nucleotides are TGTGCCAGTAGTATACAATTTGCAGGGATCGACGAGCAGTACTTC. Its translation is CASSIQFAGIDEQYF.

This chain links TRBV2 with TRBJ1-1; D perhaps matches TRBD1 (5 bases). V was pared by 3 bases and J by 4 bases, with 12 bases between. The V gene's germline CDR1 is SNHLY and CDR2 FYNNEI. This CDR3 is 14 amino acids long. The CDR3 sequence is CASSEGGRITEAFF. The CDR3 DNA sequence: TGTGCCAGCAGTGAGGGGGGAAGAATCACTGAAGCTTTCTTT.

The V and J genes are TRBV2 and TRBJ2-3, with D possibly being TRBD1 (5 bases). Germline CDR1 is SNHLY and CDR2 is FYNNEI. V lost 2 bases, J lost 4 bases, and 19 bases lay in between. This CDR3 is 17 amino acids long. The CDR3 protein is CASSETVAGWSADTQYF. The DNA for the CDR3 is TGTGCCAGCAGTGAAACTGTGGCAGGGTGGAGCGCAGATACGCAGTATTTT.

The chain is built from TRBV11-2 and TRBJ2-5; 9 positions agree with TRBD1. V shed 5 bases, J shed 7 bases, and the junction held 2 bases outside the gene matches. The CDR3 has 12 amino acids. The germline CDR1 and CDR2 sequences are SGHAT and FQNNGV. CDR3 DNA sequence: TGTGCCAGCAGCGCGGACAGGGGGACCCAGTACTTC. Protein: CASSADRGTQYF. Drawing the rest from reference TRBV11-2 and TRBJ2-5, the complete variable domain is EAGVAQSPRYKIIEKRQSVAFWCNPISGHATLYWYQQILGQGPKLLIQFQNNGVVDDSQLPKDRFSAERLKGVDSTLKIQPAKLEDSAVYLCASSADRGTQYFGPGTRLLVL.